The rows below give T cell receptor beta chains drawn from one sample of a study of T cells after posttransplantation cyclophosphamide. Method: immunoSEQ multiplex PCR; TCRdb's copy keeps in-frame clones and lacks some. The sample includes 24,000 or so clones, none of them occurring once. The sequencing input was PBMCs. Receptors originate from a woman aged 45 to 65 in good health, CMV-negative, and a related stem cell transplant donor. Each CDR3 is given with its conserved first and last residue. Each record gives: CDR3 protein, V gene, J gene.

CASSDSRQGNTGELFF,TRBV6-4,TRBJ2-2
CAISESGPEAFF,TRBV10-3,TRBJ1-1
CAWTPDRERGYTF,TRBV30,TRBJ1-2
CASRRSGQTYEQYF,TRBV27,TRBJ2-7
CASRPQGTAYNEQFF,TRBV28,TRBJ2-1
CASSLTGASTDTQYF,TRBV11-2,TRBJ2-3
CASSESRTSKGETQYF,TRBV25-1,TRBJ2-5
CASSLSRVQGGLDEQYF,TRBV27,TRBJ2-7
CSASSYGYTF,TRBV20-1,TRBJ1-2
CSVLGGRLGFPGF,TRBV29-1,TRBJ1-1
CASSVGTSYNEQFF,TRBV9,TRBJ2-1
CASNLSGRDYNEQFF,TRBV2,TRBJ2-1
CASSRGRINEQFF,TRBV7-8,TRBJ2-1
CASSPRQVGGYTF,TRBV7-2,TRBJ1-2
CASSLQGEQETQYF,TRBV5-1,TRBJ2-5
CASSLGGGRGPDTQYF,TRBV5-4,TRBJ2-3
CASSKGNASSYNEQFF,TRBV21-1,TRBJ2-1
CASSLVLAGGVETQYF,TRBV5-1,TRBJ2-5
CASSQDRAGGAYNEQFF,TRBV4-3,TRBJ2-1
CASSVTGAGAHNEQFF,TRBV9,TRBJ2-1
CASTRTGRINEQFF,TRBV27,TRBJ2-1
CASSVVRQGREHTGELFF,TRBV9,TRBJ2-2
CASSLTGGDTEAFF,TRBV7-3,TRBJ1-1
CASSYNRASADTQYF,TRBV6-6,TRBJ2-3
CASSLGGASYEQYF,TRBV7-9,TRBJ2-7
CAWGTGTAYEQYF,TRBV30,TRBJ2-7
CASSPDRSYGYTF,TRBV5-1,TRBJ1-2
CASSPGTLFQETQYF,TRBV18,TRBJ2-5
CASSFSVYNEQFF,TRBV6-1,TRBJ2-1
CAWSVIHGLADSYEQYF,TRBV30,TRBJ2-7
CASSAGQGNSGANVLTF,TRBV7-6,TRBJ2-6
CACTGLAADPSSYEQYF,TRBV30,TRBJ2-7